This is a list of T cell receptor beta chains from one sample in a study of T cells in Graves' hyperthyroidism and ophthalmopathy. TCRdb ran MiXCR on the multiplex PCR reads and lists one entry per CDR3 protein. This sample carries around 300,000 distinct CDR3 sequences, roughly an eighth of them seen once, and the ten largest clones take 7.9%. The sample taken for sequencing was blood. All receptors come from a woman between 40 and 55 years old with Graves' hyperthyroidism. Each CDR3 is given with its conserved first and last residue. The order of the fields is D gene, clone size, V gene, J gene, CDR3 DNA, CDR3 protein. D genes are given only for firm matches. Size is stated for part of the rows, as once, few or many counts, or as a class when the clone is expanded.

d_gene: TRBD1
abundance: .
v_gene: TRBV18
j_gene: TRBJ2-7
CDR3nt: TGTGCCAGCTCACCACCGGGACAGGGCAACTACGAGCAGTACTTC
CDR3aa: CASSPPGQGNYEQYF

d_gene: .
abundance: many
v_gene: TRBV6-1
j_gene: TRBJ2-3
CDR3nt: TGTGCCAGCAGTGAAAGCCAGACAGATACGCAGTATTTT
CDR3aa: CASSESQTDTQYF

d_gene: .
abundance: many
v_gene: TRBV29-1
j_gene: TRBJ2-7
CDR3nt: TGCAGCGTTGCGGGCCAGCCCCACGAGCAGTACTTC
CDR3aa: CSVAGQPHEQYF

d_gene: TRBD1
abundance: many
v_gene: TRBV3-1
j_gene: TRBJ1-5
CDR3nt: TGTGCCAGCAGCCAATCTCTCCCTGGGACAGGGGATCAGCCCCAGCATTTT
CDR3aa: CASSQSLPGTGDQPQHF

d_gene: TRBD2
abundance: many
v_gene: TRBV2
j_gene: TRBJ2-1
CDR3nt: TGTGCCAGCAGTGAAAGACTAGCGGGAGGTAGTGAGCAGTTCTTC
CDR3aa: CASSERLAGGSEQFF

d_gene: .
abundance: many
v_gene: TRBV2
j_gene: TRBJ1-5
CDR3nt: TGTGCCAGCGGAAGGAGTTTTAGCAATCAGCCCCAGCATTTT
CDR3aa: CASGRSFSNQPQHF

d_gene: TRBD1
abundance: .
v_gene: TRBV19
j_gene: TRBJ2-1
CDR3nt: TGTGCCAGTAGAATGGACAGGGGACTCTACAATGAGCAGTTCTTC
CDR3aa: CASRMDRGLYNEQFF

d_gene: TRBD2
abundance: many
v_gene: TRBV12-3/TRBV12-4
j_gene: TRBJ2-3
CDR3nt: TGTGCCAGCAGTAGCAGCGGGAGAGGTAGAGATACGCAGTATTTT
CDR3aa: CASSSSGRGRDTQYF

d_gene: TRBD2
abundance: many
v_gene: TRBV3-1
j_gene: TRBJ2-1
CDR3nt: TGTGCCAGCAGCCACGGAGCGGGAGGGTGGTCCTACAATGAGCAGTTCTTC
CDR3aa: CASSHGAGGWSYNEQFF

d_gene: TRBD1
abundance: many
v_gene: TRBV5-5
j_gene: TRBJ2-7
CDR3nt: TGTGCCAGCAGCCCCCGATACGGACAGGGTGTCTACGAGCAGTACTTC
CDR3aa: CASSPRYGQGVYEQYF

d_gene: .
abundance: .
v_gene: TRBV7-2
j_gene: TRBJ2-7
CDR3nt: TGTGCCAGCAGCTTAACACCGTCGGGCAGGATATCTTCTGGGGGCTACGAGCAGTACTTC
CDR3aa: CASSLTPSGRISSGGYEQYF

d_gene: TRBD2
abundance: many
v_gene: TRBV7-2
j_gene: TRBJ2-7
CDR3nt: TGTGCCAGCAGCCAGAAAAGAACTAGCGGGACTTACGAGCAGTACTTC
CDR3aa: CASSQKRTSGTYEQYF

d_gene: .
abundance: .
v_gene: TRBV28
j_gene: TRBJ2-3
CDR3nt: TGTGCCAGCAGCGCCGCGGGGTCGGATACGCAGTATTTT
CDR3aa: CASSAAGSDTQYF

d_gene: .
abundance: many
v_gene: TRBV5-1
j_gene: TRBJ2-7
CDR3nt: TGCGCCAGCAGCTTGAATACAGCTTCCTACGAGCAGTACTTC
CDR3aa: CASSLNTASYEQYF

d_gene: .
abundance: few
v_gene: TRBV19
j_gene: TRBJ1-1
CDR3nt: TGTGCCAGTAGTACGGGTGTCACTGAAGCTTTCTTT
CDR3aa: CASSTGVTEAFF

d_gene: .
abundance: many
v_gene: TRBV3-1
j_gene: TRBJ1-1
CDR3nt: TGTGCCAGCAGCCAAGATTTGGTGAACACTGAAGCTTTCTTT
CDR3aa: CASSQDLVNTEAFF

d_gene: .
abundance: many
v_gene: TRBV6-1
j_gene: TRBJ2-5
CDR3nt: TGTGCCAGCGCGAGAGAGGCCCAAGAGACCCAGTACTTC
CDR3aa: CASAREAQETQYF

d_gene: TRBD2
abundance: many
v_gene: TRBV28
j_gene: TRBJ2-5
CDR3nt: TGTGCCAGCAGTTTTACCGGGAGGGCGAAAGAGACCCAGTACTTC
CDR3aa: CASSFTGRAKETQYF

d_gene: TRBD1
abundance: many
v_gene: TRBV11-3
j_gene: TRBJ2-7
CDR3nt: TGTGCCAGCAGCGCAGGGGGCTTCTGGAACGAGCAGTACTTC
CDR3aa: CASSAGGFWNEQYF

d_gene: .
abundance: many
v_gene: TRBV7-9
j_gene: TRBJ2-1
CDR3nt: TGTGCCAGCAGCAACCGGGACTCAAACAATGAGCAGTTCTTC
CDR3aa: CASSNRDSNNEQFF

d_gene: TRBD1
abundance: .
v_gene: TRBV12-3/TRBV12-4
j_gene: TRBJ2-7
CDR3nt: TGTGCCAGCAGTTGGGGACAGGGGTGGGAAGAGCAGTACTTC
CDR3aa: CASSWGQGWEEQYF

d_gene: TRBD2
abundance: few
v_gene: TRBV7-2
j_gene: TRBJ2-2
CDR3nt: TGTGCCAGCAGCGCACTGGCGGGAGTTGACACCGGGGAGCTGTTTTTT
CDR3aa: CASSALAGVDTGELFF

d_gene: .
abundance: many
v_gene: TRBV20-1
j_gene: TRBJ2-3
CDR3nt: TGCAGTGCTAGCGATACATCGCCCAAGGGATTTAGCACAGATACGCAGTATTTT
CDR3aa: CSASDTSPKGFSTDTQYF

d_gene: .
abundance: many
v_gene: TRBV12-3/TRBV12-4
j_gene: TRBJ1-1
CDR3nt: TGTGCCAGCAGGATTGGGGCTGAAGCTTTCTTT
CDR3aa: CASRIGAEAFF

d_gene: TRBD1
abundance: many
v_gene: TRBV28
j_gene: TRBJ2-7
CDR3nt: TGTGCCAGCAGGAGATTCGGGACAGGGGGTGACGAGCAGTACTTC
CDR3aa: CASRRFGTGGDEQYF

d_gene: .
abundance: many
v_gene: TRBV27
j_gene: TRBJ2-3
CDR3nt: TGTGCCAGCAGTTTCGGGATAGGCACAGATACGCAGTATTTT
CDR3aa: CASSFGIGTDTQYF

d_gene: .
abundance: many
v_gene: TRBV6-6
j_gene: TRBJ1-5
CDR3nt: TGTGCCAGCAGTTACAGGAACAATCAGCCCCAGCATTTT
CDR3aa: CASSYRNNQPQHF

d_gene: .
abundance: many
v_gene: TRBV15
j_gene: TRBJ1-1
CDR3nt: TGTGCCACCAGCGCAGGTGGGTCTCGAAGAGTCACTGAAGCTTTCTTT
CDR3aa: CATSAGGSRRVTEAFF

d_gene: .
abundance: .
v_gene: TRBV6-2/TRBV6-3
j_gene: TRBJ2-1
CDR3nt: TGTGCCAGCAGCCGTGCCTTGAGTGATGAGCAGTTCTTC
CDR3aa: CASSRALSDEQFF

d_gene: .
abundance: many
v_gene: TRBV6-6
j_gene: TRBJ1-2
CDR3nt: TGTGCCAGCAGTTACGACGGCTTCGGGGGCTACACCTTC
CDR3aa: CASSYDGFGGYTF

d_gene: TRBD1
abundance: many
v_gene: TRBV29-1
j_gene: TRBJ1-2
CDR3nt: TGCAGCGTTGTCCCGACAGGGGGGAATCGTGGCTACACCTTC
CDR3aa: CSVVPTGGNRGYTF

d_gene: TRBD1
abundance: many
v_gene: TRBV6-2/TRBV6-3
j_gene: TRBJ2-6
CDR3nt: TGTGCCAGCAGTTACTGGGGACAGTCTTCTGGGGCCAACGTCCTGACTTTC
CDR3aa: CASSYWGQSSGANVLTF

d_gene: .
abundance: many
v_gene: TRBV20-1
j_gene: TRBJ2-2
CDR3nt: TGCAGTGCTAGAGATGCCCGCACGGTCCTCGGGGAGCTGTTTTTT
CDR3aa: CSARDARTVLGELFF

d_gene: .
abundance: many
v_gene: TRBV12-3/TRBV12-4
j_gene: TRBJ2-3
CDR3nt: TGTGCCAGTAAGGGACATCTATTCACAGATACGCAGTATTTT
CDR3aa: CASKGHLFTDTQYF

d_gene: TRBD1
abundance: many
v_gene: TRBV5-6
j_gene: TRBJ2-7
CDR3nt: TGTGCCAGCAGCCCCCCGTGGCAGGGGGTTTCCTACGAGCAGTACTTC
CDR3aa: CASSPPWQGVSYEQYF